The 21 T cell receptor beta chains below come from one sample, sequenced in a study of radiotherapy plus CTLA-4 blockade in lung cancer (dated by TCRdb to about 2018). Preparation of the library involved the immunoSEQ multiplex PCR assay. Here the immuneACCESS table is served through TCRdb, limited to in-frame sequences with V and J called. Missing clones are a known gap in these copies; in checked studies unresolved V genes cover under half, and the rest lacks a known reason. This sample gives about 85,000 clones in total; approximately 84% of them show up just once. In total, the top ten clones hold 2% to 2.5% of the sample. The sequences come from peripheral blood, collected from a patient treated with radiotherapy plus ipilimumab. These receptors came from a human donor with non-small cell lung cancer who had a partial response to radiotherapy plus ipilimumab.

The chain joins TRBV9 to TRBJ2-3; D gene uncertain. Germline CDR1 is SGDLS and CDR2 is YYNGEE. The CDR3 has 16 amino acids. Deletions cut 0 bases from V and 0 bases from J, with 11 bases between. CDR3 amino acids: CASSVAATTSTDTQYF. DNA for the CDR3: TGTGCCAGCAGCGTAGCAGCGACCACTAGCACAGATACGCAGTATTTT.

The V call is TRBV2, the J call TRBJ1-1, with D possibly matching TRBD1 (5 bases). The CDR3 runs to 14 residues. The V and J ends lost 2 bases and 0 bases respectively, with 7 bases between them. CDR1 is SNHLY, CDR2 FYNNEI, per germline. The CDR3 sequence is CASSESGMNTEAFF. The CDR3 region has the DNA TGTGCCAGCAGTGAATCAGGGATGAACACTGAAGCTTTCTTT.

The chain uses TRBV27 and TRBJ2-1, with a tentative D call TRBD1 (5 bases). With 7 bases removed from V and 4 bases from J, the gap between germline ends came to 17 bases. Germline CDR1 MNHEY, CDR2 SMNVEV (reference sequence). The CDR3 length is 15 residues. CDR3 sequence: CASISIGPGYNEQFF. The CDR3 bases are TGTGCCAGCATATCAATCGGGCCAGGGTACAATGAGCAGTTCTTC.

This rearrangement joins TRBV9 to TRBJ2-5, with TRBD2 identical over 10 bases. Germline CDR1 is SGDLS and CDR2 is YYNGEE. The CDR3 extends over 14 amino acids. V lost 5 bases and J lost 0; bases outside the gene matches: 1. The CDR3 DNA follows: TGTGCCAGCAGTAGCGGGGGGTACCAAGAGACCCAGTACTTC. Its protein is CASSSGGYQETQYF.

This clone was counted a single time. V gene TRBV23-1 combines with J gene TRBJ2-5, with 10 bases lining up with TRBD1. TRBV23-1 is an ORF for which the function is uncertain. Losses at the gene ends were 6 bases for V and 5 bases for J; bases not matched to a gene: 12. This CDR3 is 16 amino acids long. The CDR3 DNA follows: TGCGCCAGCAGCCCTCCCGCTCGACAGGGGGCGGAGACCCAGTACTTC. Amino acid sequence: CASSPPARQGAETQYF.

The V gene is TRBV6-1, the J gene TRBJ1-4; D is perhaps TRBD1 (6 bases). V was shortened by 2 bases and J by 4 bases, with 14 bases between the two germline ends. This CDR3 contains 16 residues. Per germline, CDR1 MNHNS and CDR2 SASEGT. The CDR3 DNA sequence: TGTGCCAGCAGTGAATCCTTGACAGGAGGTAATGAAAAACTGTTTTTT. Translation: CASSESLTGGNEKLFF.

V usage is TRBV19 and J usage is TRBJ1-2; TRBD1 matches 9 bases. The ends lost 5 bases at V and 2 bases at J; junction bases unmatched: 21. This CDR3 comprises 20 residues. The germline CDR1 and CDR2 sequences are LNHDA and SQIVND (reference sequence). Here the CDR3 reads CASSSPPGRGQGKGNYGYTF. CDR3 DNA: TGTGCCAGTAGTTCCCCCCCCGGTCGGGGACAGGGAAAAGGGAACTATGGCTACACCTTC.

The V and J genes are TRBV15 and TRBJ2-5; no clear D gene. The length of the CDR3 is 14 residues. Trimming stripped 1 base from V and 5 bases from J, with 11 bases between. Per germline, CDR1 LNHNV and CDR2 YYDKDF (reference sequence). This chain's CDR3 is CATSRGASEETQYF. CDR3 sequence (DNA): TGTGCCACCAGCAGAGGTGCCTCCGAGGAGACCCAGTACTTC.

As DNA, the CDR3 is TGTGCCAGTAGAGCCTCCCCTCTATCCGAGACCCAGTACTTC. This translates into CASRASPLSETQYF. This sequence joins TRBV19 and TRBJ2-5; unclear D gene. Germline CDR1 LNHDA, CDR2 SQIVND (reference sequence). Trimming took off 6 bases at V and 5 bases at J, with 16 bases between the two ends. CDR3 length equals 14 residues.

The gene calls are TRBV30 and TRBJ2-3; no reliable D call. The germline CDR1 and CDR2 sequences are GTSNPN and SVGIG (reference sequence). The CDR3 has 14 residues. Trimming took off 0 bases at V and 4 bases at J, with 11 bases between the two ends. The DNA of the CDR3 is TGTGCCTGGAGTGTATTAGGAGTCCCAGATACGCAGTATTTT. This translates into CAWSVLGVPDTQYF.

This rearrangement joins TRBV6-6 to TRBJ2-1, with 7 nucleotides matching TRBD1. The ends lost 7 bases at V and 3 bases at J; junction bases unmatched: 6. The CDR3 has 14 amino acids. Germline V gene lookup returns CDR1 MNHNY and CDR2 SVGAGI (reference sequence). CDR3 in amino acids: CASTPQGDYNEQFF. DNA of the CDR3: TGTGCCAGCACCCCCCAGGGGGACTACAATGAGCAGTTCTTC.

The rearrangement joins TRBV5-1 to TRBJ2-7, with TRBD2 as a possible D gene (7 bases). Trimming removed 5 bases from V and 4 bases from J, with 16 bases in between. Germline lookup yields CDR1 SGHRS and CDR2 YFSETQ. The length of the CDR3 is 14 residues. CDR3 sequence (DNA): TGCGCCAGCAGGGGGGCGGGAGAAATGTACGAGCAGTACTTC. Its translation: CASRGAGEMYEQYF. Based on the CDR3 plus reference TRBV5-1 and TRBJ2-7, the full variable domain is KAGVTQTPRYLIKTRGQQVTLSCSPISGHRSVSWYQQTPGQGLQFLFEYFSETQRNKGNFPGRFSGRQFSNSRSEMNVSTLELGDSALYLCASRGAGEMYEQYFGPGTRLTVT.

The chain is built from TRBV7-2 and TRBJ1-5; TRBD1 matches at 8 bases. The ends lost 5 bases at V and 4 bases at J; junction bases unmatched: 10. Germline V gene data show CDR1 as SGHTA and CDR2 as FQGNSA. The CDR3 loop spans 16 amino acids. The CDR3 DNA is TGTGCCAGCAGCCGAAACAGGGGGAATTTGAATCAGCCCCAGCATTTT. Translation gives CASSRNRGNLNQPQHF.

This clone appeared a single time. The chain couples TRBV4-1 to TRBJ2-7; 7 bases map to TRBD2. Germline V lookup: CDR1 MGHRA, CDR2 YSYEKL. This CDR3 spans 15 amino acids. Germline trimming cut 8 bases from V and 3 bases from J; bases unmatched to any gene: 13. The CDR3 is CASGRITSAGYEQYF. DNA for the CDR3: TGCGCCAGCGGCCGGATTACTAGCGCCGGCTACGAGCAGTACTTC.

The chain joins TRBV19 to TRBJ2-1; 7 positions match TRBD1. The CDR3 extends over 15 amino acids. CDR1 and CDR2 (germline): LNHDA, SQIVND (reference sequence). Germline trimming cut 6 bases from V and 5 bases from J; bases unmatched to any gene: 10. CDR3 sequence (DNA): TGTGCCAGTAGGTCCAGACAGGGCCTCCACAATGAGCAGTTCTTC. It encodes CASRSRQGLHNEQFF.

The chain uses TRBV4-1 and TRBJ1-5; D gene uncertain. CDR3 length: 14 amino acids. Germline V CDR1 and CDR2: MGHRA, YSYEKL. V gave up 0 bases and J gave up 3 bases, with 6 bases separating them. CDR3 nucleotide sequence: TGCGCCAGCAGCCAAGATATCCCCAATCAGCCCCAGCATTTT. Translated: CASSQDIPNQPQHF.

In DNA, the CDR3 is TGTGCCAGCAGCCTGGAGGTGGGTGAAGCTTTCTTT. As protein: CASSLEVGEAFF. V is TRBV7-2 and J is TRBJ1-1; D unclear. V dropped 5 bases and J dropped 7 bases, with 11 bases sitting between them. CDR3 length: 12 residues. Germline V lookup: CDR1 SGHTA, CDR2 FQGNSA.

This clone occurred a few times. This sequence joins TRBV5-1 and TRBJ2-3; maybe TRBD1 (6 bases). The germline gives CDR1 SGHRS, CDR2 YFSETQ. V dropped 5 bases and J dropped 2 bases, with 9 bases sitting between them. This CDR3 contains 13 residues. CDR3 in DNA: TGCGCCAGCAGGCAGGGGTCCACAGATACGCAGTATTTT. Its protein product is CASRQGSTDTQYF. The complete variable domain, with remaining parts taken from reference TRBV5-1 and TRBJ2-3, reads KAGVTQTPRYLIKTRGQQVTLSCSPISGHRSVSWYQQTPGQGLQFLFEYFSETQRNKGNFPGRFSGRQFSNSRSEMNVSTLELGDSALYLCASRQGSTDTQYFGPGTRLTVL.

The CDR3 loop reads CASSLALDRGGGETQYF. DNA of the CDR3: TGCGCCAGCAGCTTGGCTTTGGACCGCGGAGGAGGTGAGACCCAGTACTTC. The chain uses TRBV5-1 and TRBJ2-5, with D perhaps TRBD2 (5 bases). CDR3 length: 17 amino acids. The V end lost 0 bases, the J end lost 5 bases, and 20 bases lay between the germline ends. Germline assignment: CDR1 SGHRS and CDR2 YFSETQ.

As to this clone: This CDR3 is also generated by other DNA sequences in the sample. V usage is TRBV28 and J usage is TRBJ1-5, with 7 positions matching TRBD1. Unmatched junction bases numbered 4, after V lost 3 bases and J lost 5 bases. Germline V CDR1 and CDR2: MDHEN, SYDVKM. The CDR3 is made up of 14 amino acids. As DNA, the CDR3 is TGTGCCAGCAGTTTCGGTACAGGGGATCAGCCCCAGCATTTT. Translating gives CASSFGTGDQPQHF.

The chain is built from TRBV11-2 and TRBJ2-1, with 15 bases that match TRBD2. This CDR3 comprises 13 residues. The germline gives CDR1 SGHAT, CDR2 FQNNGV. J gave up 8 bases and V 8 bases, and 1 base lay outside the gene matches. DNA for the CDR3: TGTGCCAGCGGACTAGCGGGAGGGGATGAGCAGTTCTTC. Translation: CASGLAGGDEQFF.